This TCR beta chain is drawn from a study of OX40 agonist ivuxolimab in advanced cancers. On the study more broadly: The patients got ivuxolimab, which is an agonistic anti-OX40 (CD134) antibody. Eligibility admitted prior anti-PD-1, anti-PD-L1 or anti-CTLA-4 therapy; 40% to 50% had some.

Study-wide findings and caveats: With doses of 0.1 to 3.0 mg/kg, CD4+ and CD8+ blood T cells had undergone clonal expansion by week 6.

Turning to this clone: Its antigen is not identified.

Clones were read by immunoSEQ multiplex PCR, and TCRdb kept only the in-frame ones, dropping some. The table lists around 51,000 clones, roughly 90% of them singletons, with 3% to 4% in the top ten. J was trimmed by 7 bases and V by 5 bases; bases with no gene match: 2. The V gene's germline CDR1 is MNHNS and CDR2 SASEGT. The CDR3 extends over 12 amino acids. The receptor was isolated from an adult with an advanced solid tumor such as melanoma, head and neck, liver or kidney cancer. The sequencing used CD4+ or CD8+ T cells sorted from blood, collected in a trial of the OX40 agonist ivuxolimab. V usage is TRBV6-1 and J usage is TRBJ1-5; 7 positions match TRBD1. This CDR3 reads CASSTGVQPQHF. Written as DNA, the CDR3 is TGTGCCAGCAGTACAGGGGTCCAGCCCCAGCATTTT.